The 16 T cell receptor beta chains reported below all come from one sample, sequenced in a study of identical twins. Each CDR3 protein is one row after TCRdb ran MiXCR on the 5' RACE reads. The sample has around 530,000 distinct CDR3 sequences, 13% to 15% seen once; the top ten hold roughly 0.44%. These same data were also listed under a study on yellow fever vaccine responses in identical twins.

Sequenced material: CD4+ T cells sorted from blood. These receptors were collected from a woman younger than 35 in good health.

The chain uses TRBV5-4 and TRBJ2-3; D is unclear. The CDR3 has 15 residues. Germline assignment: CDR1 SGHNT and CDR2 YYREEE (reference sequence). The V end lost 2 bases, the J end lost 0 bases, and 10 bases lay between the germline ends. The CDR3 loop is CASSFPAGSTDTQYF. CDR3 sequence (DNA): TGTGCCAGCAGCTTCCCTGCAGGTAGCACAGATACGCAGTATTTT. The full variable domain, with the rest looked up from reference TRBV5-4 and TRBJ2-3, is ETGVTQSPTHLIKTRGQQVTLRCSSQSGHNTVSWYQQALGQGPQFIFQYYREEENGRGNFPPRFSGLQFPNYSSELNVNALELDDSALYLCASSFPAGSTDTQYFGPGTRLTVL.

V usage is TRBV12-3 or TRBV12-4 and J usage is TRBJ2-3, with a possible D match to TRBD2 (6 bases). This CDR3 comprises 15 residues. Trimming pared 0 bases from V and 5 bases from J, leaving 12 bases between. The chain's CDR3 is CASSLAGSGGDTQYF. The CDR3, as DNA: TGTGCCAGCAGTTTAGCGGGTAGCGGAGGAGATACGCAGTATTTT.

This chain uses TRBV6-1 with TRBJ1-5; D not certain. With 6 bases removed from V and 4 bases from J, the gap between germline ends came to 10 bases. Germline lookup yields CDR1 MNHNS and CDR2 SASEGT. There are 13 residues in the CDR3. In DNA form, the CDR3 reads TGTGCCAGCAGAGAGGCGTCTAATCAGCCCCAGCATTTT. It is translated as CASREASNQPQHF.

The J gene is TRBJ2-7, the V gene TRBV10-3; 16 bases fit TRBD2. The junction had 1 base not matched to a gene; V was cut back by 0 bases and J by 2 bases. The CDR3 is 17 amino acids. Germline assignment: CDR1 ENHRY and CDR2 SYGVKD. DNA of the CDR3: TGTGCCATCAGTGAGTCGGGACTAGCGGGAGGGACCTACGAGCAGTACTTC. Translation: CAISESGLAGGTYEQYF.

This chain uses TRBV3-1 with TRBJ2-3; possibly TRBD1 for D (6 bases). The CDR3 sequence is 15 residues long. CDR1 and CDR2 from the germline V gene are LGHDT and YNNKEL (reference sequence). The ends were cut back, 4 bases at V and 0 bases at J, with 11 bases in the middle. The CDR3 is CASSPGQTSTDTQYF. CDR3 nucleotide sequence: TGTGCCAGCAGCCCCGGACAGACTAGCACAGATACGCAGTATTTT.

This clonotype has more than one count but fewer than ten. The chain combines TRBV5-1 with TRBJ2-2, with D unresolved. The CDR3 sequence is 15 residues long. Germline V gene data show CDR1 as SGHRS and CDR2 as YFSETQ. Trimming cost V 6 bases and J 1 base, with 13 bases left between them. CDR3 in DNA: TGCGCCAGCACCCCCTCGAGGCAGAACACCGGGGAGCTGTTTTTT. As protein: CASTPSRQNTGELFF.

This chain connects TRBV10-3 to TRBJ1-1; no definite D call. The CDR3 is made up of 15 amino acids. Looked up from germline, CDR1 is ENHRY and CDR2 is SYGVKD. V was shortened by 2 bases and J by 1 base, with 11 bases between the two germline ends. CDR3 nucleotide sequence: TGTGCCATCAGTGAGATAGGCAGGACGAACACTGAAGCTTTCTTT. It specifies CAISEIGRTNTEAFF.

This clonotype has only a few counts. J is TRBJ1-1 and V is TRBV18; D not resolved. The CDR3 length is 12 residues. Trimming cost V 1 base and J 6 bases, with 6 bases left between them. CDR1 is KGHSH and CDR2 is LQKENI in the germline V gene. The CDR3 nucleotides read TGTGCCAGCTCACCACGCGAGGCTGAAGCTTTCTTT. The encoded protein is CASSPREAEAFF.

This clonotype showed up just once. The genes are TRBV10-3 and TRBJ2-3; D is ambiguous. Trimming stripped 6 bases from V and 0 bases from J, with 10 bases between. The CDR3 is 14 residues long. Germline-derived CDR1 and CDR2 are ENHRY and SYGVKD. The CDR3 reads CAISDVLSTDTQYF. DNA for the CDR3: TGTGCCATCAGCGACGTACTGAGCACAGATACGCAGTATTTT.

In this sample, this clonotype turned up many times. CDR3 sequence (DNA): TGCGCCAGCAGGCTCACAGGGAAGGTCGGTCAGCCCCAGCATTTT. Protein: CASRLTGKVGQPQHF. The rearrangement uses TRBV4-1 and TRBJ1-5, with D perhaps matching TRBD1 (6 bases). CDR3 length equals 15 residues. Trimming left V 6 bases short and J 6 bases short, with 18 bases between. CDR1 MGHRA and CDR2 YSYEKL come from the germline V gene.

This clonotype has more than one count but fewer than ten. CDR3 in amino acids: CASSLSQPGLAPNTGELFF. CDR3 nucleotide sequence: TGTGCCAGCAGTTTATCCCAACCGGGACTAGCGCCGAACACCGGGGAGCTGTTTTTT. The J gene is TRBJ2-2, the V gene TRBV7-7; 10 bases match TRBD2. The germline V gene has CDR1 SSHAT and CDR2 FNYEAQ (reference sequence). The CDR3 covers 19 residues. The V gene end was trimmed by 6 bases and the J gene end by 0 bases; junction bases not matched to a gene: 13.

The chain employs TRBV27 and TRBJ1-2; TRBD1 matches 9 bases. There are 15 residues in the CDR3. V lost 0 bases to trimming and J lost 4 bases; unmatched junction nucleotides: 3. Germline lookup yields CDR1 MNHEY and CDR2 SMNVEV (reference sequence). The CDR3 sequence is CASSLSGQGGYGYTF. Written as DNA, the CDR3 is TGTGCCAGCAGTTTATCGGGACAGGGCGGCTATGGCTACACCTTC.

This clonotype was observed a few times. Written as DNA, the CDR3 is TGTGCCACCAGCAGAGATCAAGAGGCCAAAAACATTCAGTACTTC. Its translation: CATSRDQEAKNIQYF. The genes are TRBV15 and TRBJ2-4; D is unclear. The CDR3 loop spans 15 amino acids. Germline V gene data show CDR1 as LNHNV and CDR2 as YYDKDF (reference sequence). The germline V and J ends were trimmed by 0 bases and 1 base, with 7 bases remaining between them.

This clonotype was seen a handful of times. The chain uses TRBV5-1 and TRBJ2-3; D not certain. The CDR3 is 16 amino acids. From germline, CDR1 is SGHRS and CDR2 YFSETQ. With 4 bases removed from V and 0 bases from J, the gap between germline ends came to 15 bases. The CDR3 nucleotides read TGCGCCAGCAGCCCCCCGGCGGCGTCTAGCACAGATACGCAGTATTTT. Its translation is CASSPPAASSTDTQYF. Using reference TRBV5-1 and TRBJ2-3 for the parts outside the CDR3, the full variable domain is KAGVTQTPRYLIKTRGQQVTLSCSPISGHRSVSWYQQTPGQGLQFLFEYFSETQRNKGNFPGRFSGRQFSNSRSEMNVSTLELGDSALYLCASSPPAASSTDTQYFGPGTRLTVL.

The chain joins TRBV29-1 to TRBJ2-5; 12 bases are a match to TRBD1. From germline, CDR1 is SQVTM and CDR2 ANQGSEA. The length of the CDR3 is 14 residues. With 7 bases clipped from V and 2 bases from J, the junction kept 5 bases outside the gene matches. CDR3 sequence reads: CSAGDRGLQETQYF. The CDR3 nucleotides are TGCAGCGCCGGGGACAGGGGGCTTCAAGAGACCCAGTACTTC.

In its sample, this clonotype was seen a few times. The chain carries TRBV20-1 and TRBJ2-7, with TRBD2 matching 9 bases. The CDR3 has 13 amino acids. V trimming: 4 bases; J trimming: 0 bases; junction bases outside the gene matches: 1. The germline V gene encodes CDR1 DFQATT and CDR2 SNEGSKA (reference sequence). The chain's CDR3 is CSATAGGSYEQYF. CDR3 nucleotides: TGCAGTGCTACAGCGGGGGGCTCCTACGAGCAGTACTTC.